This passage covers 19 T cell receptor beta chains from one sample sequenced in a study of shared clonotypes between healthy human individuals. The method was immunoSEQ multiplex PCR; TCRdb's version includes in-frame clones alone and lacks a portion of them. The sample carries about 1 million clones, about three quarters recorded once. Sequencing was carried out using memory CD4+ T cells sorted from blood. The subset was: CD45RA-negative fraction. The receptors derive from a man between 18 and 29 years old in good health.

In DNA form, the CDR3 reads TGTGCCAGTTGTTTCGGACAGCCTAATGAAAAACTGTTTTTT. Encoded protein: CASCFGQPNEKLFF. This chain joins TRBV6-1 and TRBJ1-4, with D possibly matching TRBD1 (6 bases). From germline, CDR1 is MNHNS and CDR2 SASEGT. This CDR3 comprises 14 residues. Trimming left V 9 bases short and J 3 bases short, with 14 bases between.

The V call is TRBV18, the J call TRBJ1-3; D is possibly TRBD1 (5 bases). V lost 8 bases to trimming and J lost 2 bases, with 7 bases between them. The germline CDR1 and CDR2 sequences are KGHSH and LQKENI. This CDR3 comprises 12 residues. The DNA of the CDR3 is TGTGCCAGCCAAGGGGCTGGAAACACCATATATTTT. Translating it yields CASQGAGNTIYF.

V is TRBV6-1 and J is TRBJ1-2, with D unresolved. The CDR3 sequence is 13 residues long. Trimming cost V 7 bases and J 4 bases, with 13 bases left between them. Germline V gene data show CDR1 as MNHNS and CDR2 as SASEGT. CDR3 amino acids: CASTQTRVYGYTF. In DNA, the CDR3 is TGTGCCAGCACCCAAACACGAGTCTATGGCTACACCTTC.

The gene calls are TRBV6-6 and TRBJ1-2; D may be TRBD1 (5 bases). From germline, CDR1 is MNHNY and CDR2 SVGAGI (reference sequence). This CDR3 spans 15 amino acids. V was shortened by 4 bases and J by 4 bases, with 16 bases between the two germline ends. The CDR3 region is CASSSQGTGRYGYTF. The CDR3 DNA sequence: TGTGCCAGCAGTTCCCAGGGCACCGGGCGCTATGGCTACACCTTC.

Of note for this clone: Other DNA sequences in the same sample also yield this CDR3. The CDR3 loop reads CASSVAPAGGYEQYF. CDR3 in DNA: TGTGCCAGCAGCGTAGCCCCAGCGGGAGGGTACGAGCAGTACTTC. The chain has TRBV9 and TRBJ2-7; 10 nucleotides align to TRBD2. There are 15 residues in the CDR3. The germline CDR1 and CDR2 sequences are SGDLS and YYNGEE. The V gene end was trimmed by 0 bases and the J gene end by 4 bases; junction bases not matched to a gene: 4.

V usage is TRBV6-4 and J usage is TRBJ1-1; 9 bases line up with TRBD1. From germline, CDR1 is MRHNA and CDR2 SNTAGT. This CDR3 is 15 amino acids long. V was clipped by 2 bases and J by 5 bases; unmatched bases: 6. This CDR3 reads CASSDGTGRGTEAFF. CDR3 DNA sequence: TGTGCCAGCAGTGACGGGACAGGGCGGGGGACTGAAGCTTTCTTT.

This chain joins TRBV10-3 and TRBJ2-7, with D uncertain. V was pared by 4 bases and J by 2 bases, with 12 bases between. Germline CDR1 ENHRY, CDR2 SYGVKD. The CDR3 sequence is 14 residues long. The CDR3 DNA reads as TGTGCCATCAGTGGGAGTACCCCCACCTACGAGCAGTACTTC. Translating gives CAISGSTPTYEQYF.

The V gene is TRBV4-2, the J gene TRBJ2-5, with 8 bases aligning to TRBD2. The CDR3 is 17 residues long. Germline V gives CDR1 LGHNA, CDR2 YNFKEQ. V lost 0 bases, J lost 1 base, and 7 bases stayed unmatched. CDR3 loop: CASSQDHSGGGQETQYF. CDR3 nucleotides: TGTGCCAGCAGCCAAGATCACTCGGGAGGGGGCCAAGAGACCCAGTACTTC.

The genes are TRBV6-6 and TRBJ1-2; D is unclear. V was cut by 5 bases and J by 1 base, with 8 bases left in between. Germline CDR1 and CDR2: MNHNY and SVGAGI (reference sequence). There are 13 residues in the CDR3. CDR3 coding DNA: TGTGCCAGCAGTCGTCCAGATAACTATGGCTACACCTTC. Residues: CASSRPDNYGYTF.

This rearrangement joins TRBV18 to TRBJ1-5, with 9 nucleotides matching TRBD1. Germline loops: CDR1 KGHSH, CDR2 LQKENI. This CDR3 contains 15 residues. After removal of 1 base from V and 3 bases from J, the junction contained 1 base not matched to a gene. The CDR3 region is CASSPRTGDNQPQHF. The CDR3 DNA is TGTGCCAGCTCACCACGGACAGGGGACAATCAGCCCCAGCATTTT.

In its sample, this clone was seen many times. The chain combines TRBV7-2 with TRBJ1-5, with D possibly being TRBD1 (5 bases). CDR3 length: 17 amino acids. Trimming cost V 5 bases and J 5 bases, with 22 bases left between them. The germline CDR1 and CDR2 sequences are SGHTA and FQGNSA. For the CDR3, the DNA is TGTGCCAGCAGCCAAGGCGGGGCGGGTATCGGTTATCAGCCCCAGCATTTT. Its protein product is CASSQGGAGIGYQPQHF. The whole variable domain, remainder taken from reference TRBV7-2 and TRBJ1-5, is GAGVSQSPSNKVTEKGKDVELRCDPISGHTALYWYRQSLGQGLEFLIYFQGNSAPDKSGLPSDRFSAERTGGSVSTLTIQRTQQEDSAVYLCASSQGGAGIGYQPQHFGDGTRLSIL.

A note on this clone: This could be a read error, since a much larger clone is one nucleotide away. The sample contains more than one DNA sequence encoding this CDR3. The V and J genes are TRBV2 and TRBJ1-2, with no clear D. Germline CDR1 is SNHLY and CDR2 is FYNNEI. This CDR3 is built from 12 residues. V was cut by 1 base and J by 2 bases, with 2 bases left in between. In DNA form, the CDR3 reads TGTGCCAGCAGTGAAGGCAACTATGGCTACACCTTC. This translates into CASSEGNYGYTF.

This clone has only a few counts. This chain joins TRBV25-1 and TRBJ2-5; D gene ambiguous. The germline CDR1 and CDR2 sequences are MGHDK and SYGVNS. This CDR3 contains 12 residues. Trimming removed 3 bases at V and 5 bases at J, with 7 bases between. In DNA form, the CDR3 reads TGTGCCAGCAGTGACGGCCGGGAGACCCAGTACTTC. Its translation: CASSDGRETQYF.

The chain combines TRBV7-6 with TRBJ2-7, with TRBD2 as a possible D gene (6 bases). CDR1 SGHVS and CDR2 FNYEAQ come from the germline V gene. The CDR3 spans 15 residues. V was cut by 2 bases and J by 3 bases, with 14 bases left in between. The CDR3 spells CASSLQEGPFYEQYF. CDR3 DNA sequence: TGTGCCAGCAGCTTACAGGAGGGGCCTTTCTACGAGCAGTACTTC.

The genes are TRBV28 and TRBJ2-1; 7 nucleotides match TRBD1. Germline V CDR1 and CDR2: MDHEN, SYDVKM. This CDR3 is 15 amino acids long. J was trimmed by 7 bases and V by 7 bases; bases with no gene match: 13. CDR3 protein: CASTRRQGVGNEQFF. The CDR3 DNA reads TGTGCCAGCACCCGGAGGCAGGGGGTTGGGAATGAGCAGTTCTTC.

This clone was seen only a few times. The chain recombines TRBV10-3 with TRBJ2-5, with TRBD2 as a possible D gene (6 bases). The CDR3 has 14 residues. Trimming took 10 bases from V and 2 from J, leaving 17 bases between them. In germline, CDR1 is ENHRY, CDR2 SYGVKD. In DNA, the CDR3 is TGTGCCACCGGGTTAGCGGCTACGCAAGAGACCCAGTACTTC. Translating it yields CATGLAATQETQYF.

For this clone: Germline is not matched at one junction end, which may reflect a read error. In DNA, the CDR3 is TGTGCCAGCAGTGAAGGGTGGCGGGCCGAGGAGTACTTC. This encodes CASSEGWRAEEYF. J is TRBJ2-7 and V is TRBV6-1, with TRBD2 as a possible D gene (5 bases). Germline-derived CDR1 and CDR2 are MNHNS and SASEGT. The CDR3 runs 13 residues.

This clone was counted between two and nine times. In DNA form, the CDR3 reads TGTGCCAGCAGCTTAGGATCCGGGACAGGAGAAGAGCAGTACTTC. Translated: CASSLGSGTGEEQYF. V usage is TRBV7-9 and J usage is TRBJ2-5; 8 bases map to TRBD1. Trimming at V came to 1 base and at J to 11 bases, leaving 12 bases not matched to a gene. The CDR3 contains 15 residues. Germline assignment: CDR1 SEHNR and CDR2 FQNEAQ (reference sequence).

The table lists this clone with a few counts. The chain carries TRBV14 and TRBJ2-1; D may correspond to TRBD1 or TRBD2 (5 bases each). The CDR3 has 15 residues. The V gene lost 0 bases and the J gene lost 13 bases, with 19 bases spanning the gap. The V gene's germline CDR1 is SGHDN and CDR2 FVKESK. The CDR3 is CASSQDSGALGTQFF. CDR3 nucleotide sequence: TGTGCCAGCAGCCAAGATTCCGGGGCACTAGGCACTCAGTTCTTC.